This T cell receptor (beta chain) was sequenced in a study of T cell repertoires in cytomegalovirus infection. Study-wide context: From public TCR beta signatures came an indication of both CMV infection and matching HLA type. The study's findings and limits: The cumulative frequency of public TCR beta families identified carriers of CMV plus the relevant HLA. HLA-C-restricted CMV-specific TCR beta clonotypes prevailed in the ex vivo response.

In TCRdb, the reads were re-called with MiXCR into one record per CDR3 protein. The table shows around 630,000 distinct CDR3 sequences, with approximately 24% occurring only once. Regarding this clonotype: Its cognate antigen is unknown.

The CDR3 extends over 17 amino acids. The germline V gene has CDR1 SGHDN and CDR2 FVKESK. Trimming pared 4 bases from V and 3 bases from J, leaving 19 bases between. Sequences were obtained from CD8+ T cells from PBMCs. This TCR was recovered from a human donor in good health (CMV status not recorded). Some clones in this sample may be carry-over from other donors' samples. This chain connects TRBV14 to TRBJ2-4; D is possibly TRBD1 (6 bases). The CDR3 here is CASSPWADRNGKNIQYF. The CDR3 DNA sequence: TGTGCCAGCAGCCCATGGGCGGACAGAAACGGCAAAAACATTCAGTACTTC.